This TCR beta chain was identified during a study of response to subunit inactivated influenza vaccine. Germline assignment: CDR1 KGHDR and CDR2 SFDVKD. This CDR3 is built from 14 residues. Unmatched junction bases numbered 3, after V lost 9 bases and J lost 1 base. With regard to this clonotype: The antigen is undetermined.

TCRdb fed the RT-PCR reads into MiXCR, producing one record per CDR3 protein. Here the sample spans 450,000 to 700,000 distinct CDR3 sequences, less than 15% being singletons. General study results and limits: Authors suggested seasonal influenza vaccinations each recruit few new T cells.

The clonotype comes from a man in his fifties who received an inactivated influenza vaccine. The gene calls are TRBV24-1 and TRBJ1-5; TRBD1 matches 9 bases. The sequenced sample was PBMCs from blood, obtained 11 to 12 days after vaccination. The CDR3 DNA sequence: TGTGCCACCGGGACAGGGTGGAGCAATCAGCCCCAGCATTTT. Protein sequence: CATGTGWSNQPQHF.